This entry features one T cell receptor (beta chain) sequence. The record originates from a study of blood T cell repertoires in COVID-19. About the study: The samples span acute and convalescent COVID-19 from the United States, Italy and Spain.

Enrollment of patients from Seattle took place during active infection, with longitudinal follow-up. Produced via immunoSEQ multiplex PCR; TCRdb's table is partial and in-frame only. The repertoire holds roughly 160,000 clones, with 75% to 85% as singletons. Germline lookup yields CDR1 MNHNY and CDR2 SVGAGI (reference sequence). Trimming took 5 bases from V and 6 from J; bases not matched to a gene: 7. This CDR3 has 14 residues. The V and J genes are TRBV6-6 and TRBJ1-2; 9 nucleotides line up with TRBD1. This clonotype was sampled from a woman aged 55-69 years with COVID-19, enrolled during active disease. Material: peripheral blood. CDR3 nucleotide sequence: TGTGCCAGCAGTCTACGGGACAGGGAACATGGCTACACCTTC. Its translation: CASSLRDREHGYTF.